This TCR beta chain was documented in a study of T cell responses to AZD1222 COVID-19 vaccine. Study-level points and caveats: White British donors predominated, females outnumbered males, and clonal diversity was possibly underestimated. Vaccine-related CD4 TCRs covered spike, predominating at 160-218 and 743-854.

There are a few counts of this clone. Its antigen is not identified. The table came from immunoSEQ multiplex PCR; TCRdb's copy has only in-frame clones and leaves some out. The profile covers 130,000 to 150,000 clones, with around 90% appearing a single time and approximately 1.5% taken by the ten largest. The source of this sequence is an adult in good health. This specimen was peripheral blood, taken on day 0 of AZD1222 vaccination.

CDR3: CASSFRLDSGQPQHF. In nucleotides, the CDR3 is TGTGCCAGCAGTTTTCGACTGGATTCCGGGCAGCCCCAGCATTTT. The V gene is TRBV6-5, the J gene TRBJ1-5; D unresolved. CDR3 size: 15 residues. Germline loops: CDR1 MNHEY, CDR2 SVGAGI. V shed 4 bases and J shed 7 bases, with 17 bases lying between them.